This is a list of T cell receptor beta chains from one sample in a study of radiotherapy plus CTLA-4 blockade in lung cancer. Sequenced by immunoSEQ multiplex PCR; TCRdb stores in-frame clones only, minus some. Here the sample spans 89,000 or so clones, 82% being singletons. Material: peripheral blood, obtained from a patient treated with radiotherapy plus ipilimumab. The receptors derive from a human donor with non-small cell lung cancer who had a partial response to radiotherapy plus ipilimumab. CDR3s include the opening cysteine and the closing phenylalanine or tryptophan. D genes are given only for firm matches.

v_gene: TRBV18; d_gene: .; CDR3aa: CASSPPNQGSDGELFF
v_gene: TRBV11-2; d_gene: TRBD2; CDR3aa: CASSLRHSGTSGYNEQFF
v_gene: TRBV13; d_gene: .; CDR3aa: CASSFQGSSGNTIYF
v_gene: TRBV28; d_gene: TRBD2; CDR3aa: CASSSRVRGRGYEQYF
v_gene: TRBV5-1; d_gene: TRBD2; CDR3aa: CASSPRTSESEQYF
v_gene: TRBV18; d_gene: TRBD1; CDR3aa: CASSEQGIRNQPQHF
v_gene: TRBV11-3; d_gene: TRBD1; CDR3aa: CASSRQGANTGELFF
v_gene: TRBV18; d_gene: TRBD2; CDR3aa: CASSQWEGGETQYF
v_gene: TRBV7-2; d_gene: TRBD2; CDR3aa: CASSRVAGGPGEQYF
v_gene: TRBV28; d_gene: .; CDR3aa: CASSLLRNEQFF
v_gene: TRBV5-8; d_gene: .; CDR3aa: CASSLEPTYYGYTF
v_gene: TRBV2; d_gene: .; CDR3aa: CASSETDRHTGELFF
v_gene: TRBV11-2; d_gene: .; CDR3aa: CASSATLGGSQETQYF
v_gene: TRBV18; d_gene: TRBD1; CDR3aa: CASSPRVTGETYEQYF
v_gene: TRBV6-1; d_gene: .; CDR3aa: CASSEAWRNTEAFF
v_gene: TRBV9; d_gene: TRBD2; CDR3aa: CASSVGGLVYEQFF
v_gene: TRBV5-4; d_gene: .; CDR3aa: CASSLGRGNYGYTF
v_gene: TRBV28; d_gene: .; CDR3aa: CASSSGREGEKLFF
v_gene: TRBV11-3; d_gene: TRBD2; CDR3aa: CASSPETSAGEGYEQYF
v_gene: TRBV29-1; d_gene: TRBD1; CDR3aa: CSVNGQGGSGYTF
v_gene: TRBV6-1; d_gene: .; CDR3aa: CASSYTNEAFF
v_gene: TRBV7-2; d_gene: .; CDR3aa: CASSLLAKGTDTQYF
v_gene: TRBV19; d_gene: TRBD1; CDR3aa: CASSGVNRGSTEAFF